Each of the 21 T cell receptor beta chains below was sequenced from the same sample in a study of blood T cell repertoires in COVID-19. Clones were read by immunoSEQ multiplex PCR, and TCRdb kept only the in-frame ones, dropping some. Of roughly 200,000 clones in the sample, 80% to 90% were seen once. Sequenced sample: peripheral blood. The receptors come from a man aged 18 to 29 with active or convalescent COVID-19.

The chain employs TRBV25-1 and TRBJ2-2, with D possibly TRBD2 on 5 matching bases. Germline CDR1 reads MGHDK; CDR2 reads SYGVNS. The CDR3 contains 16 residues. V gave up 4 bases and J gave up 5 bases, with 17 bases separating them. This CDR3 is CASSGEPGFPTGELFF. As DNA, the CDR3 is TGTGCCAGCAGTGGGGAGCCGGGATTCCCAACCGGGGAGCTGTTTTTT.

In this sample, this clone turned up a few times. The chain links TRBV12-5 to TRBJ2-7; TRBD2 matches 10 bases. CDR3 size: 16 residues. The germline gives CDR1 LGHNT, CDR2 FRNRAP. V was clipped by 0 bases and J by 7 bases; unmatched bases: 9. The CDR3 here is CASGLVRLAGAREQYF. In DNA form, the CDR3 reads TGTGCTAGTGGTTTGGTAAGGCTAGCGGGAGCTCGAGAGCAGTACTTC. Full variable domain (outside the CDR3, taken from reference TRBV12-5 and TRBJ2-7): DARVTQTPRHKVTEMGQEVTMRCQPILGHNTVFWYRQTMMQGLELLAYFRNRAPLDDSGMPKDRFSAEMPDATLATLKIQPSEPRDSAVYFCASGLVRLAGAREQYFGPGTRLTVT.

The rearrangement uses TRBV30 and TRBJ1-5; 8 nucleotides match TRBD1. After removal of 2 bases from V and 2 bases from J, the junction contained 11 bases not matched to a gene. The CDR3 length is 17 residues. The germline V gene has CDR1 GTSNPN and CDR2 SVGIG (reference sequence). The CDR3 loop reads CAWSPPGDRGGNQPQHF. CDR3 DNA: TGTGCCTGGAGTCCTCCCGGAGACAGGGGTGGCAATCAGCCCCAGCATTTT.

V gene TRBV7-3 combines with J gene TRBJ2-1; 10 bases line up with TRBD2. The V gene end was trimmed by 2 bases and the J gene end by 5 bases; junction bases not matched to a gene: 6. Germline V gene data show CDR1 as SGHTA and CDR2 as FQGTGA. The CDR3 has 16 amino acids. CDR3 DNA: TGTGCCAGCAGCTTATGGGCTAGCGGGAGTCACAATGAGCAGTTCTTC. It translates to CASSLWASGSHNEQFF.

The chain is built from TRBV4-1 and TRBJ1-3; D remains ambiguous. The CDR3 spans 15 residues. Between the trimmed V and J ends, which lost 6 bases and 5 bases, there was a span of 17 bases. Germline loops: CDR1 MGHRA, CDR2 YSYEKL. CDR3 residues: CASSLEGNIRNTIYF. The CDR3, as DNA: TGCGCCAGCAGTCTGGAGGGAAACATCCGAAACACCATATATTTT.

This clone was seen more than once but under ten times. The chain employs TRBV5-1 and TRBJ2-2, with 10 bases identical to TRBD2. V dropped 6 bases and J dropped 4; count of bases not matched to a gene: 6. The CDR3 runs to 15 residues. Germline CDR1 and CDR2: SGHRS and YFSETQ. The CDR3 loop is CASTQREGRTGELFF. The CDR3 bases are TGCGCCAGCACCCAGCGGGAGGGCCGCACCGGGGAGCTGTTTTTT.

This chain uses TRBV4-3 with TRBJ1-2, with 7 bases matching TRBD1. The CDR3 extends over 15 amino acids. The ends lost 0 bases at V and 2 bases at J; junction bases unmatched: 3. Per the germline V gene, CDR1 is LGHNA and CDR2 is YSLEER. The CDR3 spells CASSQDPTGNYGYTF. The CDR3 region has the DNA TGCGCCAGCAGCCAAGATCCGACAGGGAACTATGGCTACACCTTC.

The rearrangement joins TRBV29-1 to TRBJ1-5, with D unresolved. CDR1 and CDR2 (germline): SQVTM, ANQGSEA. CDR3 length: 12 amino acids. V lost 5 bases, J lost 2 bases, and 7 bases lay in between. In nucleotides, the CDR3 is TGCAGCGTTCGGGAGGGCAATCAGCCCCAGCATTTT. This codes for CSVREGNQPQHF.

V gene TRBV4-3 combines with J gene TRBJ2-3; D is perhaps TRBD1 (6 bases). Germline CDR1 and CDR2: LGHNA and YSLEER. This CDR3 comprises 16 residues. V dropped 1 base and J dropped 2 bases, with 13 bases sitting between them. The chain's CDR3 is CASSQAARGITDTQYF. DNA of the CDR3: TGCGCCAGCAGCCAAGCGGCCAGGGGAATCACAGATACGCAGTATTTT.

V usage is TRBV27 and J usage is TRBJ1-6; tentatively, D is TRBD1 (6 bases). The germline CDR1 and CDR2 sequences are MNHEY and SMNVEV (reference sequence). The CDR3 totals 16 residues. The V gene lost 5 bases and the J gene lost 6 bases, with 17 bases spanning the gap. CDR3 sequence (DNA): TGTGCCAGCAGTCAACCTCAGGGCAGGGGTAATTCACCCCTCCACTTT. Amino acid sequence: CASSQPQGRGNSPLHF.

This sequence joins TRBV2 and TRBJ2-3; 8 positions match TRBD2. Germline-derived CDR1 and CDR2 are SNHLY and FYNNEI. The V gene end was trimmed by 7 bases and the J gene end by 4 bases; junction bases not matched to a gene: 7. CDR3 length: 14 amino acids. The CDR3 DNA follows: TGTGCCAGCAAGCGGGAGCGCTTCCCAGATACGCAGTATTTT. This gives the protein CASKRERFPDTQYF.

The chain uses TRBV7-3 and TRBJ1-1; D uncertain. This CDR3 has 16 amino acids. Germline lookup yields CDR1 SGHTA and CDR2 FQGTGA. Trimming took 5 bases from V and 1 from J, leaving 17 bases between them. In DNA, the CDR3 is TGTGCCAGCAGCGCGGAGTCGGGGTCGGGGAACACTGAAGCTTTCTTT. Protein product: CASSAESGSGNTEAFF.

The chain combines TRBV7-9 with TRBJ1-1; 8 bases fit TRBD1. Germline V gives CDR1 SEHNR, CDR2 FQNEAQ (reference sequence). The CDR3 contains 15 residues. V gave up 4 bases and J gave up 8 bases; unmatched junction bases: 12. CDR3 sequence (DNA): TGTGCCAGCAGCTCGATCAGGGGGCCAGTCGAGGAAGCTTTCTTT. It is translated as CASSSIRGPVEEAFF. The full variable domain, with the rest looked up from reference TRBV7-9 and TRBJ1-1, is DTGVSQNPRHKITKRGQNVTFRCDPISEHNRLYWYRQTLGQGPEFLTYFQNEAQLEKSRLLSDRFSAERPKGSFSTLEIQRTEQGDSAMYLCASSSIRGPVEEAFFGQGTRLTVV.

This sequence joins TRBV5-5 and TRBJ1-6; D uncertain. The V and J ends lost 4 bases and 0 bases respectively, with 5 bases between them. The CDR3 extends over 14 amino acids. From germline, CDR1 is SGHKS and CDR2 YYEKEE (reference sequence). CDR3 coding DNA: TGTGCCAGCAGCGAGAGCTCCTATAATTCACCCCTCCACTTT. Its translation: CASSESSYNSPLHF. The full variable domain, its missing parts supplied by reference TRBV5-5 and TRBJ1-6, is DAGVTQSPTHLIKTRGQQVTLRCSPISGHKSVSWYQQVLGQGPQFIFQYYEKEERGRGNFPDRFSARQFPNYSSELNVNALLLGDSALYLCASSESSYNSPLHFGNGTRLTVT.

The chain joins TRBV6-4 to TRBJ2-2, with 9 bases matching TRBD2. CDR1 MRHNA and CDR2 SNTAGT come from the germline V gene. The CDR3 length is 15 residues. Trimming at V came to 2 bases and at J to 10 bases, leaving 8 bases not matched to a gene. The CDR3 here is CASSDTREGHEELFF. The DNA of the CDR3 is TGTGCCAGCAGTGACACGCGGGAGGGCCACGAGGAGCTGTTTTTT.

The chain has TRBV18 and TRBJ2-2; D is unresolved. The CDR3 loop spans 14 amino acids. V gave up 4 bases and J gave up 1 base, with 7 bases separating them. CDR1 KGHSH and CDR2 LQKENI come from the germline V gene. CDR3 protein: CASSHERNTGELFF. CDR3 sequence (DNA): TGTGCCAGCTCACACGAGCGGAACACCGGGGAGCTGTTTTTT. Drawing the rest from reference TRBV18 and TRBJ2-2, the complete variable domain is NAGVMQNPRHLVRRRGQEARLRCSPMKGHSHVYWYRQLPEEGLKFMVYLQKENIIDESGMPKERFSAEFPKEGPSILRIQQVVRGDSAAYFCASSHERNTGELFFGEGSRLTVL.

This chain uses TRBV6-5 with TRBJ1-1, with a weak D call TRBD1 (5 bases). The CDR3 is 15 amino acids. Germline lookup yields CDR1 MNHEY and CDR2 SVGAGI. Trimming left V 0 bases short and J 7 bases short, with 15 bases between. CDR3 protein: CASSYSEQDTIEAFF. CDR3 nucleotides: TGTGCCAGCAGTTACTCGGAACAGGACACGATTGAAGCTTTCTTT.

The CDR3 sequence: CASSLMASGSTDTQYF. CDR3 bases: TGTGCCAGCAGCTTAATGGCCAGCGGTAGCACAGATACGCAGTATTTT. The rearrangement uses TRBV7-2 and TRBJ2-3; possible D gene TRBD2, 5 bases. This CDR3 contains 16 residues. Germline CDR1 SGHTA, CDR2 FQGNSA. V was pared by 2 bases and J by 0 bases, with 12 bases between.

V gene TRBV3-1 (or the pseudogene TRBV3-2) combines with J gene TRBJ2-2, with a possible D match to TRBD1 (5 bases). Trimming cost V 0 bases and J 6 bases, with 14 bases left between them. CDR3 length: 16 residues. Germline CDR1 reads LGHDT; CDR2 reads YNNKEL (reference sequence). DNA of the CDR3: TGTGCCAGCAGCCAAGAGACAGTTCGATTGCCCGGGGAGCTGTTTTTT. Its translation: CASSQETVRLPGELFF.

The rearrangement links TRBV29-1 to TRBJ1-5, with 10 nucleotides matching TRBD1. Germline values: CDR1 SQVTM, CDR2 ANQGSEA. The CDR3 runs 14 residues. Trimming cost V 5 bases and J 4 bases; bases outside gene matches: 5. CDR3 amino acids: CSVSTGGVNQPQHF. The DNA of the CDR3 is TGCAGCGTTTCGACAGGGGGCGTTAATCAGCCCCAGCATTTT.

The chain links TRBV7-8 to TRBJ2-1; 10 nucleotides line up with TRBD2. The junction had 7 bases not matched to a gene; V was cut back by 3 bases and J by 8 bases. Germline-derived CDR1 and CDR2 are SGHVS and FQNEAQ. This CDR3 spans 15 amino acids. The CDR3 DNA follows: TGTGCCAGCAGCTTGGCTAGCGGGAGAACCGATGAGCAGTTCTTC. Its translation is CASSLASGRTDEQFF. The whole variable domain, remainder taken from reference TRBV7-8 and TRBJ2-1, is GAGVSQSPRYKVAKRGQDVALRCDPISGHVSLFWYQQALGQGPEFLTYFQNEAQLDKSGLPSDRFFAERPEGSVSTLKIQRTQQEDSAVYLCASSLASGRTDEQFFGPGTRLTVL.